The next 13 T cell receptor beta chains were all read from a single sample in a study of OX40 agonist ivuxolimab in advanced cancers. The assay was immunoSEQ multiplex PCR, and TCRdb's table has in-frame clones only and misses some. The sample yields some 85,000 clones, 70% to 90% seen once. The specimen was CD4+ or CD8+ T cells sorted from blood, collected in a trial of the OX40 agonist ivuxolimab. The source of these receptors is an adult with an advanced solid tumor such as melanoma, head and neck, liver or kidney cancer.

CDR3 in DNA: TGCAGCGTTGATTCCGGGTCTAATGAAAAACTGTTTTTT. The encoded protein is CSVDSGSNEKLFF. This rearrangement joins TRBV29-1 to TRBJ1-4; D remains unclear. V dropped 3 bases and J dropped 3 bases, with 8 bases sitting between them. Looked up from germline, CDR1 is SQVTM and CDR2 is ANQGSEA. The length of the CDR3 is 13 residues.

The rearrangement uses TRBV5-1 and TRBJ1-1; D remains unclear. Germline V gene lookup returns CDR1 SGHRS and CDR2 YFSETQ. The CDR3 runs to 15 residues. V was pared by 0 bases and J by 1 base, with 10 bases between. This CDR3 is CASSLVGTSNTEAFF. The CDR3, as DNA: TGCGCCAGCAGCTTGGTGGGCACTTCGAACACTGAAGCTTTCTTT.

The chain is built from TRBV10-3 and TRBJ1-2; D is uncertain. The V end lost 0 bases, the J end lost 4 bases, and 9 bases lay between the germline ends. In germline, CDR1 is ENHRY, CDR2 SYGVKD. This CDR3 is built from 14 residues. The CDR3 DNA follows: TGTGCCATCAGTGAGTCGGGCAGCTTCTATGGCTACACCTTC. Protein sequence: CAISESGSFYGYTF.

V and J are TRBV27 and TRBJ1-2; D gene ambiguous. This CDR3 is built from 12 residues. Between the trimmed V and J ends, which lost 6 bases and 8 bases, there was a span of 13 bases. Germline V gene lookup returns CDR1 MNHEY and CDR2 SMNVEV (reference sequence). The CDR3 spells CASRDPARGYTF. The DNA for the CDR3 is TGTGCCAGCAGAGACCCTGCCAGGGGCTACACCTTC.

The gene calls are TRBV7-2 and TRBJ1-6; D perhaps matches TRBD1 (5 bases). Trimming took off 3 bases at V and 7 bases at J, with 13 bases between the two ends. This CDR3 region has 15 residues. The V gene's germline CDR1 is SGHTA and CDR2 FQGNSA. For the CDR3, the DNA is TGTGCCAGCAGCTTCCGGGGGATTCGGAATTCACCCCTCCACTTT. It encodes CASSFRGIRNSPLHF.

This clone was observed a handful of times. V is TRBV4-1 and J is TRBJ2-7; D is unresolved. This CDR3 spans 15 amino acids. Trimming removed 0 bases at V and 4 bases at J, with 13 bases between. Germline CDR1 is MGHRA and CDR2 is YSYEKL. CDR3 bases: TGCGCCAGCAGCCAAGAGTTGGGCAGGTCTTACGAGCAGTACTTC. This codes for CASSQELGRSYEQYF.

DNA for the CDR3: TGTGCCAGCAGCCGAGGACTAGCGGGAAACTACGAGCAGTACTTC. Its translation is CASSRGLAGNYEQYF. The gene calls are TRBV14 and TRBJ2-7, with 12 nucleotides matching TRBD2. The CDR3 is 15 residues long. Unmatched junction bases numbered 4, after V lost 4 bases and J lost 3 bases. Per germline, CDR1 SGHDN and CDR2 FVKESK.

The V call is TRBV19, the J call TRBJ2-5, with 7 bases identical to TRBD1. The CDR3 length is 14 residues. The trim removed 5 bases at V and 5 bases at J, leaving 8 bases unmatched. In germline, CDR1 is LNHDA, CDR2 SQIVND (reference sequence). The CDR3 DNA reads as TGTGCCAGTAGTCCCCCAGGGGGTGGCGAGACCCAGTACTTC. This translates into CASSPPGGGETQYF. Filled out from reference TRBV19 and TRBJ2-5, the complete variable domain reads DGGITQSPKYLFRKEGQNVTLSCEQNLNHDAMYWYRQDPGQGLRLIYYSQIVNDFQKGDIAEGYSVSREKKESFPLTVTSAQKNPTAFYLCASSPPGGGETQYFGPGTRLLVL.

CDR3 DNA sequence: TGTGCCAGCAGCTTAGCACTGACCGGGACTAGTGAGGGGAAGTACTTC. It yields the protein CASSLALTGTSEGKYF. The V gene is TRBV7-6, the J gene TRBJ2-7; 8 bases match TRBD2. Germline CDR1 and CDR2: SGHVS and FNYEAQ. The CDR3 extends over 16 amino acids. With 0 bases clipped from V and 11 bases from J, the junction kept 15 bases outside the gene matches.

The rearrangement joins TRBV6-5 to TRBJ1-1; D is undetermined. The germline CDR1 and CDR2 sequences are MNHEY and SVGAGI. V lost 2 bases and J lost 1, with 11 bases in between. The CDR3 sequence is 15 residues long. This CDR3 is CASSYRRNGNTEAFF. CDR3 bases: TGTGCCAGCAGTTACCGAAGGAACGGGAACACTGAAGCTTTCTTT.

The sample holds one count of this clone. The rearrangement uses TRBV11-2 and TRBJ2-1; 9 bases line up with TRBD1. After removal of 4 bases from V and 3 bases from J, the junction contained 4 bases not matched to a gene. Germline V CDR1 and CDR2: SGHAT, FQNNGV. The CDR3 has 15 amino acids. The CDR3 DNA sequence: TGTGCCAGCAGCTCGGGACAGGGACGCTACAATGAGCAGTTCTTC. This gives the protein CASSSGQGRYNEQFF.

This chain joins TRBV11-3 and TRBJ2-2; perhaps TRBD2 as D (6 bases). V was shortened by 5 bases and J by 2 bases, with 9 bases between the two germline ends. The length of the CDR3 is 14 residues. CDR1 is SGHNT and CDR2 is YENEEA in the germline V gene. The CDR3 sequence is CASSRRGNTGELFF. In nucleotides, the CDR3 is TGTGCCAGCAGCCGGAGGGGCAACACCGGGGAGCTGTTTTTT.

The table lists this clone with a few counts. The chain combines TRBV29-1 with TRBJ1-5; D unresolved. The V end was cut by 5 bases, the J end by 2 bases, with 10 bases between. This CDR3 spans 13 amino acids. Germline CDR1 SQVTM, CDR2 ANQGSEA. The CDR3 reads CSVRTGGNQPQHF. The CDR3 DNA sequence: TGCAGCGTTAGGACGGGAGGCAATCAGCCCCAGCATTTT.